Presented here are 12 T cell receptor beta chains from one specimen sequenced in a study of beta chain features in type 1 diabetes. Overall study results and limits: All four CD4+ subsets of Type 1 diabetes patients contained TCRB CDR3s that were moderately but significantly shorter.

These receptors' targets are unknown. Every bit of the isolated RNA underwent reverse transcription, so sequencing read expressed TCRB transcripts. Clones were read by immunoSEQ multiplex PCR, and TCRdb kept only the in-frame ones, dropping some. Seen here are about 660,000 clones, over 13% observed once, and the top ten hold approximately 0.043%. Sequencing was done on a sample of naive CD4+ T cells from blood. These receptors came from a man between 18 and 35 years old with type 1 diabetes.

This chain uses TRBV2 with TRBJ2-1, with 7 bases identical to TRBD2. The CDR3 totals 14 residues. Per the germline V gene, CDR1 is SNHLY and CDR2 is FYNNEI. V lost 4 bases to trimming and J lost 4 bases; unmatched junction nucleotides: 4. The CDR3 spells CASSGPGGYNEQFF. CDR3 DNA: TGTGCCAGCAGTGGCCCGGGAGGTTACAATGAGCAGTTCTTC.

This clone was seen a handful of times. The V gene is TRBV6-5, the J gene TRBJ1-5; 8 bases fit TRBD1. The CDR3 has 16 amino acids. V lost 4 bases and J lost 4; bases outside the gene matches: 9. Germline loops: CDR1 MNHEY, CDR2 SVGAGI. CDR3 sequence: CASSSTTGGSNQPQHF. CDR3 in DNA: TGTGCCAGCAGTTCCACAACAGGGGGTTCGAATCAGCCCCAGCATTTT.

This clone occurred a few times. V gene TRBV30 combines with J gene TRBJ2-7, with TRBD1 identical over 9 bases. Germline V gives CDR1 GTSNPN, CDR2 SVGIG (reference sequence). The length of the CDR3 is 14 residues. Trimming at V came to 1 base and at J to 6 bases, leaving 7 bases not matched to a gene. As DNA, the CDR3 is TGTGCCTGGAGTGGACCGGGACAGGGTACCGAGCAGTACTTC. This gives the protein CAWSGPGQGTEQYF.

The chain is built from TRBV11-2 and TRBJ1-1; no definite D call. V lost 2 bases, J lost 10 bases, and 11 bases lay in between. This CDR3 contains 12 residues. Germline CDR1 and CDR2: SGHAT and FQNNGV. The CDR3 loop is CASSLLTRGAFF. The CDR3 coding sequence is TGTGCCAGCAGCTTACTGACCCGCGGAGCTTTCTTT.

This clone has a handful of counts. The V gene is TRBV28, the J gene TRBJ1-5; 7 bases agree with TRBD1. The junction had 10 bases not matched to a gene; V was cut back by 5 bases and J by 6 bases. Germline assignment: CDR1 MDHEN and CDR2 SYDVKM. The CDR3 is made up of 15 amino acids. The CDR3 sequence is CASSLETGLGQPQHF. In DNA form, the CDR3 reads TGTGCCAGCAGTCTGGAGACAGGGTTGGGTCAGCCCCAGCATTTT.

There are a few counts of this clone. The rearrangement uses TRBV13 and TRBJ2-7, with a tentative D call TRBD1 (6 bases). The CDR3 loop spans 14 amino acids. The V gene lost 5 bases and the J gene lost 1 base, with 12 bases spanning the gap. The germline V gene has CDR1 PRHDT and CDR2 FYEKMQ (reference sequence). Here the CDR3 DNA reads TGTGCCAGCAGCCGACAGGAACTATCCTACGAGCAGTACTTC. Translated: CASSRQELSYEQYF.

This clone was detected only a few times. The chain links TRBV7-9 to TRBJ2-2, with D possibly TRBD1 on 5 matching bases. This CDR3 has 14 amino acids. Trimming removed 6 bases at V and 1 base at J, with 9 bases between. Germline V lookup: CDR1 SEHNR, CDR2 FQNEAQ (reference sequence). The CDR3 coding sequence is TGTGCCAGCAGTTTGACAGAGAACACCGGGGAGCTGTTTTTT. Its protein product is CASSLTENTGELFF.

CDR3 region: CAWAEGMTYEQYF. CDR3 nucleotide sequence: TGTGCCTGGGCGGAGGGGATGACGTACGAGCAGTACTTC. This chain uses TRBV30 with TRBJ2-7; a weak D match, TRBD2 (6 bases). Germline values: CDR1 GTSNPN, CDR2 SVGIG (reference sequence). The V end lost 5 bases, the J end lost 4 bases, and 15 bases lay between the germline ends. The CDR3 covers 13 residues.

The CDR3 spells CAWSVGGGARTDTQYF. CDR3 nucleotide sequence: TGTGCCTGGAGTGTAGGCGGGGGGGCCCGTACAGATACGCAGTATTTT. This rearrangement joins TRBV30 to TRBJ2-3; TRBD2 aligns across 9 bases. V shed 0 bases and J 3 bases; nucleotides not matched to a gene: 7. The CDR3 is 16 residues long. Germline CDR1 GTSNPN, CDR2 SVGIG (reference sequence).

The chain employs TRBV25-1 and TRBJ2-1; TRBD1 or TRBD2 may be the D gene (6 bases each). CDR1 MGHDK and CDR2 SYGVNS come from the germline V gene. The CDR3 consists of 15 residues. V dropped 7 bases and J dropped 7 bases, with 20 bases sitting between them. The CDR3 bases are TGTGCCAGCACCGCCTGGGGGGCGGGATTAAATGAGCAGTTCTTC. Translated, it gives CASTAWGAGLNEQFF.

This clone was recorded a few times. The chain combines TRBV5-4 with TRBJ1-1, with D maybe TRBD1 (6 bases). The CDR3 has 14 residues. The ends were cut back, 4 bases at V and 1 base at J, with 11 bases in the middle. Germline V gives CDR1 SGHNT, CDR2 YYREEE (reference sequence). The CDR3 DNA follows: TGTGCCAGCAGCAACAGGGCCGCGAACACTGAAGCTTTCTTT. It specifies CASSNRAANTEAFF.

This clone was recorded a few times. Distinct nucleotide sequences in the sample also encode this CDR3. The chain employs TRBV30 and TRBJ1-1; no reliable D call. Trimming removed 3 bases from V and 1 base from J, with 6 bases in between. CDR1 is GTSNPN, CDR2 SVGIG, per germline (reference sequence). This CDR3 spans 12 amino acids. CDR3 in amino acids: CAWRGGNTEAFF. CDR3 DNA sequence: TGTGCCTGGAGAGGTGGGAACACTGAAGCTTTCTTT.